Included here is one T cell receptor (beta chain) sequence, with context. Treatment defined: some 19 received Ad26.COV2.S at low or high dose, single or two shots; about 5 received placebo; per-sample allocation not given. Following the first vaccine or placebo injection, samples were taken on day 63. Expression of Wuhan-strain SARS-CoV-2 spike came from the Ad26 vector that formed the vaccine. The source of the sample is a study of Ad26.COV2.S vaccination and SARS-CoV-2 variants. Trimming left V 5 bases short and J 1 base short, with 11 bases between. This CDR3 is 14 amino acids long. Germline CDR1 reads SGHTA; CDR2 reads FQGNSA. Here immunoSEQ multiplex PCR was the method, and the copy in TCRdb shows in-frame clones only, minus some. The sample lists 200,000 to 250,000 clones, 88% occurring once.

The sequence came from a person between 18 and 60 years old who received the Ad26.COV2.S COVID-19 vaccine or a placebo. The J gene is TRBJ1-1, the V gene TRBV7-2, with D unresolved. The starting material was peripheral blood, obtained in a trial of Ad26.COV2.S vaccine versus placebo. CDR3 sequence: CASSPGPSNTEAFF. Here the CDR3 DNA reads TGTGCCAGCAGCCCGGGCCCGTCGAACACTGAAGCTTTCTTT.